The clone carrying this T cell receptor (beta chain) was picked up a small number of times. The target antigen is unknown. The CDR3 is 16 amino acids. The V end was cut by 2 bases, the J end by 7 bases, with 18 bases between. The V gene's germline CDR1 is SGHVS and CDR2 FQNEAQ. This sample is drawn from a study of T cell repertoires in cytomegalovirus infection. Whole-study results and caveats: HLA-C-restricted TCR beta clonotypes specific for CMV led the ex vivo response.

One entry per CDR3 protein results from TCRdb running MiXCR on the reads. Of some 170,000 distinct CDR3 sequences listed, approximately 18% were seen once; the top ten hold approximately 26%. The sequencing input was CD8+ T cells from PBMCs. The TCR comes from a human donor in good health (CMV status not recorded). Some clones in this sample may be carry-over from other donors' samples. V is TRBV7-8 and J is TRBJ2-1, with D possibly being TRBD2 (6 bases). CDR3 nucleotides: TGTGCCAGCAGCTTACTAGCGACAGAGACTTGGAATGAGCAGTTCTTC. Translation: CASSLLATETWNEQFF.